This T cell receptor beta chain was identified during a study of cytomegalovirus exposure and HLA in healthy donors. V was clipped by 5 bases and J by 0 bases; unmatched bases: 4. The CDR3 covers 15 residues. Germline values: CDR1 LNHDA, CDR2 SQIVND (reference sequence). PCR involved 60 Vbeta and 13 Jbeta primers. Generated by immunoSEQ multiplex PCR, the TCRdb table keeps only in-frame clones and is missing some. The profile covers some 120,000 clones, with 75% to 90% appearing a single time and 0.24% taken by the ten largest. The sequence was obtained from a man in his forties or fifties in good health and CMV-seronegative. Sample: PBMCs. The J gene is TRBJ1-5, the V gene TRBV19; 7 bases are a match to TRBD1. In nucleotides, the CDR3 is TGTGCCAGTAGTTGGGACAGTAATAGCAATCAGCCCCAGCATTTT. Translated: CASSWDSNSNQPQHF.